The 19 T cell receptor beta chains presented below share a single source sample, sequenced in a study of T cells in localized non-small cell lung cancer. Using immunoSEQ multiplex PCR, the repertoire was profiled, and TCRdb retains in-frame clones only, with some absent. Of under 40,000 clones listed, 93% are singletons. The sequences come from peripheral blood, collected before any cancer treatment. Receptors originate from a female donor older than 55 with stage I lung adenocarcinoma.

The V gene is TRBV5-8, the J gene TRBJ2-4; D tentatively reads TRBD1 or TRBD2 (6 bases each). The germline V and J ends were trimmed by 3 bases and 0 bases, with 10 bases remaining between them. Germline values: CDR1 SGHTS, CDR2 YDEGEE. This CDR3 has 15 amino acids. The CDR3 loop reads CASSWRGEAKNIQYF. The CDR3 DNA sequence: TGTGCCAGCAGCTGGAGGGGGGAAGCCAAAAACATTCAGTACTTC.

The chain combines TRBV28 with TRBJ2-2, with TRBD2 matching 10 bases. The V gene end was trimmed by 4 bases and the J gene end by 4 bases; junction bases not matched to a gene: 3. In germline, CDR1 is MDHEN, CDR2 SYDVKM. CDR3 length: 15 residues. The CDR3 bases are TGTGCCAGCAGTTCTAGCGGGGGCCCCACCGGGGAGCTGTTTTTT. This translates into CASSSSGGPTGELFF.

This clone was counted a single time. The V call is TRBV6-5, the J call TRBJ2-1; a weak D match, TRBD1 (6 bases). Germline CDR1 and CDR2: MNHEY and SVGAGI. V dropped 6 bases and J dropped 3 bases, with 15 bases sitting between them. The CDR3 covers 15 residues. In nucleotides, the CDR3 is TGTGCCAGCAGCCCAGGGGAATTGAGCTACAATGAGCAGTTCTTC. It specifies CASSPGELSYNEQFF.

This clone appeared a single time. The chain carries TRBV19 and TRBJ2-1, with 7 bases identical to TRBD1. Per the germline V gene, CDR1 is LNHDA and CDR2 is SQIVND (reference sequence). There are 15 residues in the CDR3. J gave up 4 bases and V 5 bases, and 8 bases lay outside the gene matches. The CDR3, as DNA: TGTGCCAGTAGTCCGGGACAGACCCGATACAATGAGCAGTTCTTC. Its protein is CASSPGQTRYNEQFF.

This chain links TRBV4-2 with TRBJ2-6; D unresolved. V lost 0 bases, J lost 5 bases, and 8 bases lay in between. CDR3 length: 15 amino acids. CDR1 is LGHNA, CDR2 YNFKEQ, per germline. Here the CDR3 DNA reads TGTGCCAGCAGCCAAGAACCCGAGCGGGCCAACGTCCTGACTTTC. Residues: CASSQEPERANVLTF.

The genes are TRBV9 and TRBJ1-6; D is unclear. The CDR3 covers 15 residues. Trimming took 0 bases from V and 6 from J, leaving 10 bases between them. Germline V gene lookup returns CDR1 SGDLS and CDR2 YYNGEE. This CDR3 is CASSVVGGLNSPLHF. CDR3 sequence (DNA): TGTGCCAGCAGCGTAGTTGGAGGTCTTAATTCACCCCTCCACTTT.

The genes are TRBV28 and TRBJ2-1; 8 bases are shared with TRBD1. Germline loops: CDR1 MDHEN, CDR2 SYDVKM. Unmatched junction bases numbered 6, after V lost 2 bases and J lost 6 bases. The CDR3 contains 15 residues. The CDR3 DNA is TGTGCCAGCAGTTTACAATTGGGACAGGCCAATGAGCAGTTCTTC. Residues: CASSLQLGQANEQFF.

The chain employs TRBV7-2 and TRBJ2-3; D assignment may be TRBD1 or TRBD2 (5 bases each). The CDR3 totals 14 residues. V was clipped by 1 base and J by 2 bases, with 7 bases between them. Germline values: CDR1 SGHTA, CDR2 FQGNSA. The CDR3 reads CASSLGGFTDTQYF. DNA for the CDR3: TGTGCCAGCAGCTTAGGGGGGTTCACAGATACGCAGTATTTT.

The genes are TRBV10-1 and TRBJ1-3; D is unclear. Germline lookup yields CDR1 WNHNN and CDR2 SYGVQD (reference sequence). Trimming took 4 bases from V and 2 from J, leaving 6 bases between them. The CDR3 consists of 13 residues. CDR3 region: CASSASAGNTIYF. CDR3 nucleotide sequence: TGCGCCAGCAGTGCCTCGGCTGGAAACACCATATATTTT.

This rearrangement joins TRBV30 to TRBJ1-1; D remains unclear. V lost 0 bases, J lost 10 bases, and 9 bases lay in between. CDR3 length: 11 residues. The germline gives CDR1 GTSNPN, CDR2 SVGIG (reference sequence). The CDR3 is CAWSVRLRAFF. The CDR3 region has the DNA TGTGCCTGGAGTGTGCGGTTGAGAGCTTTCTTT.

The V gene is TRBV28, the J gene TRBJ1-1; possibly TRBD1 for D (6 bases). Per germline, CDR1 MDHEN and CDR2 SYDVKM. The CDR3 contains 11 residues. V was cut by 11 bases and J by 2 bases, with 9 bases left in between. The CDR3 DNA is TGTGCCGCCAGGGGTAACACTGAAGCTTTCTTT. This translates into CAARGNTEAFF.

The chain combines TRBV30 with TRBJ1-5; D is possibly TRBD1 (6 bases). There are 13 residues in the CDR3. Trimming removed 2 bases from V and 8 bases from J, with 13 bases in between. Germline V gene lookup returns CDR1 GTSNPN and CDR2 SVGIG (reference sequence). The DNA of the CDR3 is TGTGCCTGGAGTCTAGGTCAGGGGAAGCCCCAGCATTTT. This sequence encodes CAWSLGQGKPQHF.

The chain combines TRBV11-3 with TRBJ2-2; 7 bases are a match to TRBD2. The junction had 13 bases not matched to a gene; V was cut back by 5 bases and J by 7 bases. Germline V lookup: CDR1 SGHNT, CDR2 YENEEA. The CDR3 length is 16 residues. CDR3 coding DNA: TGTGCCAGCAGCGGCCGGGACTACTCCCTGTTCGGGGAGCTGTTTTTT. Translation gives CASSGRDYSLFGELFF.

The CDR3 reads CASSSGDRGGNTIYF. In nucleotides, the CDR3 is TGTGCCAGCAGTTCCGGTGACAGGGGAGGAAACACCATATATTTT. V and J are TRBV28 and TRBJ1-3, with 8 bases that match TRBD1. CDR3 length: 15 residues. The germline gives CDR1 MDHEN, CDR2 SYDVKM. Trimming removed 4 bases from V and 4 bases from J; junction bases left unmatched: 6.

The chain has TRBV2 and TRBJ2-1; the match to TRBD2 covers 8 bases. Trimming removed 6 bases from V and 4 bases from J; junction bases left unmatched: 8. CDR1 is SNHLY and CDR2 is FYNNEI in the germline V gene. This CDR3 has 15 amino acids. The CDR3 protein is CASRGVAGMYNEQFF. DNA of the CDR3: TGTGCCAGCAGGGGGGTAGCGGGGATGTACAATGAGCAGTTCTTC.

The chain has TRBV5-1 and TRBJ2-1, with 13 positions matching TRBD2. Trimming at V came to 5 bases and at J to 9 bases, leaving 8 bases not matched to a gene. The CDR3 contains 15 residues. CDR1 is SGHRS, CDR2 YFSETQ, per germline. CDR3 coding DNA: TGCGCCAGCAGAGAGTCCGGGACTAGCGGGGTTGAGCAGTTCTTC. Translating it yields CASRESGTSGVEQFF.

This chain connects TRBV7-9 to TRBJ2-1; D might be TRBD2 (5 bases). CDR1 and CDR2 (germline): SEHNR, FQNEAQ (reference sequence). The ends were cut back, 7 bases at V and 3 bases at J, with 10 bases in the middle. This CDR3 is built from 13 residues. In DNA, the CDR3 is TGTGCCAGCACCACGAGGGACTACAATGAGCAGTTCTTC. This codes for CASTTRDYNEQFF.

DNA of the CDR3: TGTGCCAGCAGCTTCGGCGGGACAACTAATGAAAAACTGTTTTTT. Translated: CASSFGGTTNEKLFF. This chain joins TRBV7-2 and TRBJ1-4, with D unresolved. The CDR3 has 15 amino acids. Germline lookup yields CDR1 SGHTA and CDR2 FQGNSA. Trimming pared 3 bases from V and 0 bases from J, leaving 8 bases between.

This chain uses TRBV9 with TRBJ1-1; D not resolved. The CDR3 has 14 residues. The germline gives CDR1 SGDLS, CDR2 YYNGEE. V gave up 3 bases and J gave up 8 bases, with 17 bases separating them. CDR3 protein: CASSADSGLTEAFF. For the CDR3, the DNA is TGTGCCAGCAGCGCCGACTCAGGTTTAACCGAAGCTTTCTTT.